This T cell receptor (beta chain) was captured in a study of metastatic and nonmetastatic thyroid tumors. Study conclusions and caveats: The reported finding was significantly higher TCR beta diversity in malignant thyroid tumors relative to benign nodules, in blood and tumor.

None of the patients had undergone any treatment ahead of thyroid surgery. Germline lookup yields CDR1 MNHNS and CDR2 SASEGT. The CDR3 runs to 14 residues. Between the trimmed V and J ends, which lost 6 bases and 6 bases, there was a span of 14 bases. With MiXCR, TCRdb called clones anew from the PCR reads. The table shows 30,000 to 35,000 clones, with around a sixth occurring only once. This clone has a count of ten or more. The antigen remains undetermined. The TCR was taken from a female donor with papillary thyroid cancer or a benign thyroid nodule (not recorded which). Some clones in this sample may be carry-over from other donors' samples. The sample consisted of blood. This chain links TRBV6-1 with TRBJ1-4; D ambiguous. CDR3 amino acids: CASRRSAGYEKLFF. The CDR3 DNA is TGTGCCAGCAGGCGATCTGCCGGGTATGAAAAACTGTTTTTT.